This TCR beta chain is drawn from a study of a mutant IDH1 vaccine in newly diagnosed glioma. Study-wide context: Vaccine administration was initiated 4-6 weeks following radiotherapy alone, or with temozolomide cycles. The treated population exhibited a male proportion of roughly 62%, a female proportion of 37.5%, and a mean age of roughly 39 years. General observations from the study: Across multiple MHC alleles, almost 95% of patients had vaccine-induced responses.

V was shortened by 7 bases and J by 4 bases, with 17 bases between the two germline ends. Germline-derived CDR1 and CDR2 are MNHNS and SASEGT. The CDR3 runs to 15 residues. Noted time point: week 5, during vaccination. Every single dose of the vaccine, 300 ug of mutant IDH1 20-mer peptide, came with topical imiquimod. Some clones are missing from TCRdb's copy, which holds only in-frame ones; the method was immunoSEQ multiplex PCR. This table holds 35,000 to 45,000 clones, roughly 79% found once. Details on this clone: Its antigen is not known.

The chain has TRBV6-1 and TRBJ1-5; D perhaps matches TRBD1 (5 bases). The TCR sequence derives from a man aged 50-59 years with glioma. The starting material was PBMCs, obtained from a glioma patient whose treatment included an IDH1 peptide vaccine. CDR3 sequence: CASKWGEGTNQPQHF. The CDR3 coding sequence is TGTGCCAGCAAATGGGGGGAAGGTACTAATCAGCCCCAGCATTTT.